This T cell receptor (beta chain) was obtained from a study of T cell changes during pregnancy in multiple sclerosis. Data came from immunoSEQ multiplex PCR; TCRdb stores just in-frame clones and leaves some out. The sample shows approximately 120,000 clones, roughly 96% of them seen only once. This CDR3 comprises 16 residues. Germline values: CDR1 SGHTA, CDR2 FQGNSA. After removal of 1 base from V and 1 base from J, the junction contained 2 bases not matched to a gene. This clone was recorded only once. The V call is TRBV7-2, the J call TRBJ2-2; 8 bases are shared with TRBD2. This sequence originates from a female donor with multiple sclerosis, enrolled in a pregnancy study. Here the sequenced sample was peripheral blood, taken after pregnancy. CDR3 sequence reads: CASSLVGTRNTGELFF. The CDR3 DNA follows: TGTGCCAGCAGCTTAGTAGGGACTAGGAACACCGGGGAGCTGTTTTTT.